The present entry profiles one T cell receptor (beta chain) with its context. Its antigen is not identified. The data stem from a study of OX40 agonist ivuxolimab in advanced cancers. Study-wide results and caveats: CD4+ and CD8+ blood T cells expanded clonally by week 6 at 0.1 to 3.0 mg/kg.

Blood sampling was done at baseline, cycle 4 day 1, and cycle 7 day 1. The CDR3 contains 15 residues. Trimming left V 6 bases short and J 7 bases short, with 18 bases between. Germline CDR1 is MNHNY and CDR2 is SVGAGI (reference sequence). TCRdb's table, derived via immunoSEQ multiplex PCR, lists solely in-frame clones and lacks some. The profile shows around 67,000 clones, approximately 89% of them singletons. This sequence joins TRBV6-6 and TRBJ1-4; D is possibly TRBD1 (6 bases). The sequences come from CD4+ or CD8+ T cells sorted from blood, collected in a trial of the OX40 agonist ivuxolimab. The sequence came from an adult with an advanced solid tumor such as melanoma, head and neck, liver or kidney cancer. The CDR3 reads CASSPSGVSGEKLFF. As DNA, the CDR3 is TGTGCCAGCAGCCCTTCAGGGGTATCGGGTGAAAAACTGTTTTTT.